This TCR beta chain was sequenced in a study of regulatory T cells in long-lasting Graves disease (dated by TCRdb to the early 2020s). Describing the broader study: In the newly diagnosed Graves' disease group, patients had been taking antithyroid drugs for less than 3 months. Peripheral blood TCR sequencing and RNA sequencing compared persistent Graves' disease patients with newly diagnosed Graves' disease patients. The study was conducted in China and was registered as a clinical trial. A total of around 35 samples underwent TCR sequencing: some 13 from persistent and around 20 from newly diagnosed Graves' disease patients.

Between the V and J ends, shortened by 4 bases and 1 base respectively, the junction contains 16 bases. The germline V gene (reference sequence) yields LNHDA for CDR1 and SQIVND for CDR2. From the cysteine through the phenylalanine, the CDR3 covers 16 amino acids. This entry keeps only the CDR3 DNA: 48 bases, framed from base 1. This clonotype showed up many times. Which antigen it targets is not known. Nothing much larger sits one base from this clone, and base qualities are not available. The library came from multiplex PCR. For sequencing, an Illumina HiSeq 4000 was employed. TCR beta libraries were built with iRepertoire HTBI primers and Arm-PCR amplification of CDR3 regions. Before sequencing, the PCR products went through gel purification. In the authors' own workflow: A total of 62 TRBV and some 15 TRBJ segments were identified across samples and were used for gene usage analysis of CDR3 amino acid clonotypes. COPE and FqMerger were used to merge filtered high-quality paired reads into contigs. BLAST was used to align contigs to IMGT TRBV, TRBD and TRBJ reference genes, with CDR3 defined following IMGT. Any clonotype with a frequency above 0.1% was counted as a highly expanded clone. Shannon entropy served as the measure of repertoire diversity, while the Gini coefficient captured V-J evenness. A clonotype was considered public if more than one individual shared it. Using fastp at Q25 and MiXCR, TCRdb reprocessed the public reads and kept productive beta chains. All rows with the same CDR3 protein become a single entry with the most common DNA and genes. Here the V and J calls rest on TCRdb's processing, not on the authors' analysis. The sample profile shows roughly 610,000 distinct CDR3 sequences; roughly 15% of them were found once. The ten largest account for around 18% of the sample.

What the time point label conveys for this sample: newly diagnosed GD, antithyroid drugs for less than 3 months. For both TCR sequencing and RNA sequencing, RNA was extracted from PBMCs using TRIzol. Graves' disease was diagnosed according to American Thyroid Association guidelines. Recruitment of patients was carried out at an endocrinology department in Xi'an, China. Each patient gave 7.5 to 10 milliliters of peripheral blood, collected in an EDTA anticoagulant tube. Ficoll Paque Plus density gradient separation was used to isolate PBMCs, and no additional T cell sorting was done. An Agilent 2100 Bioanalyzer and agarose gel were used to check RNA quality, and a NanoDrop 2000 was used to measure RNA concentration. The full study reports these points: The authors acknowledged the small sample size as a limitation that may reduce accuracy. Compared with newly diagnosed patients, patients with persistent Graves' disease had lower TCR Shannon entropy and fewer highly expanded clones, which suggests clonal expansion. Sequencing and analysis were restricted to the TCR beta chain. Preferential use of TRBV28, TRBJ1-2 and TRBJ2-5 was observed in persistent disease, whereas TRBV20-1 and TRBJ2-1 were favored in newly diagnosed disease. A larger number of public clonotypes was shared among persistent patients (approximately 3,000) than among newly diagnosed patients (more than 850). Because the primary lesion, thyroid tissue, could not be accessed, the study looked at peripheral blood alone.

Another study also made use of these data, one on T cells in Graves' hyperthyroidism and ophthalmopathy. The second study also describes: A patient counted as having stable Graves' hyperthyroidism if no progression to ophthalmopathy occurred over 18 months of follow-up. Hyperthyroidism patients were aged 18 to 65 years and newly diagnosed, with disease duration of less than 2 months. The study excluded patients with uncontrolled infections, other autoimmune diseases, pregnancy or lactation. Diagnoses relied on clinical symptoms, serum thyroxine and TRAb, thyroid ultrasound and orbital computed tomography. A first-round RT-PCR of the TCR CDR3 used the HTBI primer set with the Qiagen OneStep RT-PCR kit. Most expanded thyroid clonotypes (frequency above 0.001) were also found in blood, which suggests that blood repertoires may mirror thyroid immune responses. In cross-validation, a model built on a 13 V-J signature told ophthalmopathy apart from stable hyperthyroidism with 85% to 90% sensitivity and around 83% specificity, and in testing the same model reached 80%/75%. In validation, progression to ophthalmopathy was predicted by the model with 65% to 71% sensitivity and 72.22% specificity, a median of approximately 6.5 months before onset. A discovery cohort of fewer than 110 patients, roughly 45 with Graves' ophthalmopathy and more than 55 with stable Graves' hyperthyroidism, was used to find distinguishing TCR V-J signatures. An independent validation cohort of 18 to 20 hyperthyroidism patients and about 15 patients who later progressed to ophthalmopathy tested prospective prediction of ophthalmopathy. The approximately 98 discovery patients were randomly divided into training and test sets at a 7:3 ratio. In addition, the study compared T-cell repertoires in thyroid tissue and in blood from about 6 Graves' hyperthyroidism patients. After blood sampling, hyperthyroidism patients were treated with methimazole at a starting dose of 30 mg daily, and ophthalmopathy patients were treated with high-dose intravenous methylprednisolone. A second multiplex PCR round built the libraries, followed by size selection and purification. Sequencing of the libraries was done on an Illumina HiSeq2000 using paired-end 100 bp reads. Raw data were processed with SOAPnuke, discarding reads with adapters, uncalled bases, mean Phred below 15, or no exact constant-primer or identifier match. COPE v1.2.5 was used to merge high-quality paired reads, and clonotypes were defined as unique nucleotide sequences. MiTCR v1.1 was used to align clonotypes to the IMGT TRBV, TRBD and TRBJ reference segments. The analysis included only V-J combinations with a frequency above 0.0001, which together covered approximately 99% of the repertoires. A TCS score was defined as the ratio between F50 (clonal expansion) and ExV (chaos), using BLOSUM62-based TCRdist between CDR3 peptides within each V-J. Welch's t-statistics and random forest reduced roughly 540 V-J features to 13, which were used in a naive Bayes classifier (R e1071). Sample size was not statistically predetermined, and blinding of investigators to group allocation was not performed. According to the paper, TCR Vbeta CDR3 sequencing was carried out on 135 peripheral blood samples, which came from more than 40 ophthalmopathy, 80 or so hyperthyroidism and roughly 17 progressor patients.

This sample comprised peripheral blood mononuclear cells (PBMCs), obtained at new diagnosis, from a patient treated with antithyroid drugs. This clonotype was obtained from a woman younger than 45 with Graves disease. Donor details come from another sample of the same person, matched by shared clones. The rearranged segments are TRBV19 and TRBJ2-5; the D gene is perhaps TRBD1, on 6 matching bases. The CDR3 region reads CASSTLTGSVQETQYF. The sequence in DNA is TGTGCCAGTAGTACCTTGACAGGATCCGTCCAAGAGACCCAGTACTTC.